The 21 T cell receptor beta chains below were found in one sample sequenced in a study of OX40 agonist ivuxolimab in advanced cancers. Sequenced by immunoSEQ multiplex PCR; TCRdb stores in-frame clones only, minus some. This repertoire shows approximately 82,000 clones, about 83% found once; its top ten account for 20% to 25%. The sample in question was CD4+ or CD8+ T cells sorted from blood, obtained in a trial of the OX40 agonist ivuxolimab. The receptors were gathered from an adult with an advanced solid tumor such as melanoma, head and neck, liver or kidney cancer.

V gene TRBV5-1 combines with J gene TRBJ2-1; D gene uncertain. This CDR3 region has 13 residues. CDR1 and CDR2 (germline): SGHRS, YFSETQ. Between the trimmed V and J ends, which lost 0 bases and 9 bases, there was a span of 10 bases. The CDR3 DNA reads TGCGCCAGCAGCTTGGGACGCCCCAGTGAGCAGTTCTTC. It is translated as CASSLGRPSEQFF.

V and J are TRBV27 and TRBJ2-2, with 10 bases lining up with TRBD1. CDR3 length: 15 residues. The J segment lost 7 bases and the V segment lost 6 bases, leaving 8 bases of the junction unmatched. Germline CDR1 MNHEY, CDR2 SMNVEV (reference sequence). The CDR3 DNA reads as TGTGCCAGCAGCTCTTCCGGGACAGGGGTCGGGGAGCTGTTTTTT. This sequence encodes CASSSSGTGVGELFF.

This chain joins TRBV29-1 and TRBJ2-2; the D gene is possibly TRBD1 (7 bases). Germline V gene lookup returns CDR1 SQVTM and CDR2 ANQGSEA. Trimming removed 7 bases at V and 7 bases at J, with 16 bases between. The CDR3 covers 13 residues. CDR3 in DNA: TGCAGCGGGCGGACAGGAGGGGACGGGGAGCTGTTTTTT. This codes for CSGRTGGDGELFF.

There are a few counts of this clone. The chain links TRBV6-5 to TRBJ2-7; 9 bases line up with TRBD2. Per the germline V gene, CDR1 is MNHEY and CDR2 is SVGAGI. Trimming removed 4 bases from V and 7 bases from J; junction bases left unmatched: 11. The CDR3 is made up of 15 amino acids. The CDR3 nucleotides read TGTGCCAGCAGTTTTAAGCGGGGGGCCCCTTCGGAGCAGTACTTC. Residues: CASSFKRGAPSEQYF.

This clone was observed a single time. The chain links TRBV4-2 to TRBJ2-5; TRBD2 aligns across 14 bases. The J call is doubtful: the DNA matches TRBJ2-7 better. This CDR3 spans 18 amino acids. In germline, CDR1 is LGHNA, CDR2 YNFKEQ. The CDR3 spells CASSLVRLAGGPLPEQYF. Here the CDR3 DNA reads TGTGCCAGCAGCCTTGTACGACTAGCGGGAGGGCCTCTCCCCGAGCAGTACTTC.

This clone was seen more than once but under ten times. The chain links TRBV30 to TRBJ1-5; tentative D call: TRBD1 (5 bases). The germline CDR1 and CDR2 sequences are GTSNPN and SVGIG (reference sequence). The CDR3 contains 13 residues. V was pared by 0 bases and J by 5 bases, with 8 bases between. The DNA for the CDR3 is TGTGCCTGGAGTGTGGGGGGGGATCAGCCCCAGCATTTT. It specifies CAWSVGGDQPQHF.

The V and J genes are TRBV13 and TRBJ1-1; D unclear. This CDR3 has 13 amino acids. From germline, CDR1 is PRHDT and CDR2 FYEKMQ (reference sequence). Trimming stripped 4 bases from V and 7 bases from J, with 13 bases between. The DNA for the CDR3 is TGTGCCAGCAGCTCAGCCGGGCCCTTTGAAGCTTTCTTT. Translation: CASSSAGPFEAFF.

The CDR3 coding sequence is TGTGCCAGCTCACCCCCGTGGCAGGGCCCCTACGAGCAGTACTTC. Protein product: CASSPPWQGPYEQYF. The J gene is TRBJ2-7, the V gene TRBV18; D might be TRBD1 (5 bases). This CDR3 is 15 amino acids long. Between the trimmed V and J ends, which lost 3 bases and 2 bases, there was a span of 14 bases. Germline CDR1 KGHSH, CDR2 LQKENI.

The chain uses TRBV28 and TRBJ2-7, with 8 bases lining up with TRBD1. V shed 5 bases, J shed 4 bases, and the junction held 10 bases outside the gene matches. Germline CDR1 reads MDHEN; CDR2 reads SYDVKM. This CDR3 is built from 15 residues. CDR3 sequence: CASSPPGQGYYEQYF. The CDR3 DNA reads TGTGCCAGCAGTCCCCCCGGACAGGGTTATTACGAGCAGTACTTC.

The genes are TRBV6-5 and TRBJ1-6; 9 bases match TRBD1. This CDR3 is 16 amino acids long. Losses at the gene ends were 4 bases for V and 9 bases for J; bases not matched to a gene: 10. CDR1 and CDR2 (germline): MNHEY, SVGAGI. CDR3 coding DNA: TGTGCCAGCAGTTGGCGTAAGGACAGGGGTTCTTCACCCCTCCACTTT. It yields the protein CASSWRKDRGSSPLHF.

DNA of the CDR3: TGTGCCAGCAGTTTAGGTGCAGGGATGGGGGAGACCCAGTACTTC. It yields the protein CASSLGAGMGETQYF. The gene calls are TRBV28 and TRBJ2-5; D possibly corresponds to TRBD1 (5 bases). Germline loops: CDR1 MDHEN, CDR2 SYDVKM. The CDR3 extends over 15 amino acids. With 2 bases removed from V and 5 bases from J, the gap between germline ends came to 15 bases.

This chain uses TRBV18 with TRBJ2-5, with 8 bases fitting TRBD2. Germline V gene data show CDR1 as KGHSH and CDR2 as LQKENI. The CDR3 runs 15 residues. The junction had 11 bases not matched to a gene; V was cut back by 6 bases and J by 5 bases. CDR3 sequence reads: CASSFGGTSSETQYF. In DNA form, the CDR3 reads TGTGCCAGCTCGTTTGGCGGGACTAGTAGTGAGACCCAGTACTTC.

V is TRBV5-4 and J is TRBJ1-2; 8 bases map to TRBD1. Germline V gene sequence: CDR1 SGHNT, CDR2 YYREEE (reference sequence). This CDR3 is built from 15 residues. Unmatched junction bases numbered 7, after V lost 3 bases and J lost 3 bases. This CDR3 is CASSWPGGDHYGYTF. CDR3 DNA sequence: TGTGCCAGCAGCTGGCCAGGGGGCGATCACTATGGCTACACCTTC. Full variable domain (rest looked up from reference TRBV5-4 and TRBJ1-2): ETGVTQSPTHLIKTRGQQVTLRCSSQSGHNTVSWYQQALGQGPQFIFQYYREEENGRGNFPPRFSGLQFPNYSSELNVNALELDDSALYLCASSWPGGDHYGYTFGSGTRLTVV.

The V and J genes are TRBV6-5 and TRBJ2-5; 7 bases line up with TRBD2. The CDR3 covers 14 residues. V dropped 2 bases and J dropped 4; count of bases not matched to a gene: 4. Germline V gene lookup returns CDR1 MNHEY and CDR2 SVGAGI. CDR3 in DNA: TGTGCCAGCAGTTACATAGGACTAGGAGAGACCCAGTACTTC. Its protein product is CASSYIGLGETQYF.

The sample holds a few counts of this clone. This chain links TRBV6-4 with TRBJ2-1; no clear D gene. From germline, CDR1 is MRHNA and CDR2 SNTAGT. This CDR3 is 15 amino acids long. Trimming pared 0 bases from V and 0 bases from J, leaving 6 bases between. CDR3 nucleotides: TGTGCCAGCAGTGACTCGCGGAGCTCCTACAATGAGCAGTTCTTC. The encoded protein is CASSDSRSSYNEQFF.

This clone was seen more than once but under ten times. In DNA, the CDR3 is TGTGCCAGCAGTTACTCGTTACAGGGAGAGACCCAGTACTTC. Its translation is CASSYSLQGETQYF. This chain connects TRBV6-5 to TRBJ2-5, with D perhaps TRBD1 (6 bases). This CDR3 contains 14 residues. The ends were cut back, 0 bases at V and 4 bases at J, with 9 bases in the middle. Germline values: CDR1 MNHEY, CDR2 SVGAGI.

This rearrangement joins TRBV19 to TRBJ2-2, with 7 bases matching TRBD1. The V gene's germline CDR1 is LNHDA and CDR2 SQIVND (reference sequence). The V and J ends lost 6 bases and 5 bases, in that order; junction bases with no gene match: 3. The CDR3 loop spans 13 amino acids. The CDR3: CASSPQGTGELFF. The CDR3 DNA is TGTGCCAGTAGCCCACAGGGGACCGGGGAGCTGTTTTTT.

The rearrangement uses TRBV11-3 and TRBJ2-3; D is undetermined. The CDR3 has 13 amino acids. V was clipped by 0 bases and J by 7 bases, with 8 bases between them. Germline assignment: CDR1 SGHNT and CDR2 YENEEA. The CDR3 DNA reads as TGTGCCAGCAGCTTAGATACGTTGCATACGCAGTATTTT. Translation: CASSLDTLHTQYF. Complete variable domain (other parts from reference TRBV11-3 and TRBJ2-3): EAGVVQSPRYKIIEKKQPVAFWCNPISGHNTLYWYLQNLGQGPELLIRYENEEAVDDSQLPKDRFSAERLKGVDSTLKIQPAELGDSAVYLCASSLDTLHTQYFGPGTRLTVL.

The chain carries TRBV5-1 and TRBJ2-7; TRBD1 matches 8 bases. The CDR3 contains 15 residues. V lost 4 bases, J lost 2 bases, and 8 bases stayed unmatched. Germline CDR1 SGHRS, CDR2 YFSETQ. The CDR3 reads CASSVRTGNPYEQYF. The CDR3 region has the DNA TGCGCCAGCAGCGTTCGGACAGGGAACCCCTACGAGCAGTACTTC.

The chain links TRBV18 to TRBJ2-1, with D tentatively TRBD1 or TRBD2 (5 bases each). Germline-derived CDR1 and CDR2 are KGHSH and LQKENI. V shed 2 bases and J shed 10 bases, with 12 bases lying between them. This CDR3 has 13 amino acids. CDR3 loop: CASSPFGANEQFF. DNA of the CDR3: TGTGCCAGCTCACCATTCGGGGCGAACGAGCAGTTCTTC.

This chain links TRBV30 with TRBJ1-1; no definite D call. This CDR3 has 12 amino acids. Germline loops: CDR1 GTSNPN, CDR2 SVGIG (reference sequence). With 2 bases removed from V and 11 bases from J, the gap between germline ends came to 15 bases. The CDR3 DNA follows: TGTGCCTGGAGTACCCCCGGCCCTGCCGCTTTCTTT. Encoded protein: CAWSTPGPAAFF.